The clone carrying this TCR beta chain was counted between two and nine times. This CDR3 region has 16 residues. V was pared by 3 bases and J by 0 bases, with 14 bases between. From germline, CDR1 is MDHEN and CDR2 SYDVKM. This sample is drawn from a study of T-cell memory formation after mild COVID-19. Constant-segment primers and 5'RACE yielded cDNA libraries for TCR alpha and TCR beta, each carrying sample barcodes and UMIs. One entry per CDR3 protein, called by TCRdb with MiXCR from the 5' RACE reads. This repertoire shows 85,000 to 120,000 distinct CDR3 sequences, approximately 15% found once; its top ten account for roughly 27%.

Sample: PBMCs or a T cell subset sorted from them (not recorded which). J is TRBJ1-1 and V is TRBV28; D is uncertain. The clonotype comes from an adult woman who had mild COVID-19 (a few samples of this study predate the infection). Cell type and time point are not known. CDR3 in amino acids: CASSFSLGQLNTEAFF. CDR3 DNA: TGTGCCAGCAGTTTCTCCCTTGGGCAGTTGAACACTGAAGCTTTCTTT.